This T cell receptor (beta chain) was identified in a study of shared clonotypes between healthy human individuals. General study findings and limits: The sharing of 4.5% to 6.5% of naive CD4 clonotypes was seen across a handful of donors. Investigators collected only blood, and repertoires in tissues likely differ.

A CD45RA+ naive subset and a CD45RA-negative memory subset were split from CD4+ cells. In the original processing: With immunoSEQ giving junction-only sequences and no quality scores, filtering differed. The protocol was immunoSEQ multiplex PCR, while the TCRdb copy is restricted to in-frame clones and leaves out a portion. That table is the source of V, J and clone size, and D and trimming were worked out from the DNA. This sample has about 2.3 million clones, with approximately 95% found just once. About this clone itself: Its target is not known.

The sequenced sample consisted of naive CD4+ T cells from PBMCs. The subset: CD45RA+ positively selected. The receptor was derived from a young man in good health. Some clones in this sample may be carry-over from other donors' samples.

CDR3 loop: CASSRGIPPHEQYF. The DNA of the CDR3 is TGTGCCAGCTCGCGCGGGATTCCCCCCCACGAGCAGTACTTC. The rearrangement uses TRBV6-5 and TRBJ2-7, with D perhaps TRBD2 (6 bases). The CDR3 sequence is 14 residues long. V lost 8 bases and J lost 5, with 19 bases in between. Germline CDR1 and CDR2: MNHEY and SVGAGI.